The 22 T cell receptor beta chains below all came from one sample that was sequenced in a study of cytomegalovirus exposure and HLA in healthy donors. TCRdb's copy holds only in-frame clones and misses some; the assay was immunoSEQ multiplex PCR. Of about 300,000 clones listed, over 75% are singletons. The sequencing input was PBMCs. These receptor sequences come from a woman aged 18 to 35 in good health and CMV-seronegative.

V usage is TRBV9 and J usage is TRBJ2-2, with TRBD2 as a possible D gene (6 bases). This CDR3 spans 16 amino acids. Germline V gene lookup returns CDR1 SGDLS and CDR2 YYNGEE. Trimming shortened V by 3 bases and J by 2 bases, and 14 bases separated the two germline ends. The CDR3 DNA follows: TGTGCCAGCAGCGCGCCGGGAGTGGGAAACACCGGGGAGCTGTTTTTT. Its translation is CASSAPGVGNTGELFF.

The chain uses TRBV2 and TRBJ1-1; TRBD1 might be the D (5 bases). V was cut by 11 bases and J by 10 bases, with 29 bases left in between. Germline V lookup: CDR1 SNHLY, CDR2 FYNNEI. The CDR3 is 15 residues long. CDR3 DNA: TGTGCCGCTGTCGACGCGGGACCTACACTGATTGGAGCTTTCTTT. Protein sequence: CAAVDAGPTLIGAFF.

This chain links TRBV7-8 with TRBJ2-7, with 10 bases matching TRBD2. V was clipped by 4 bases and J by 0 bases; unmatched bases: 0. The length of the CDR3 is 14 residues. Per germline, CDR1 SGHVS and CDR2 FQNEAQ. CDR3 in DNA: TGTGCCAGCAGCTCTAGCGGGGGCTCCTACGAGCAGTACTTC. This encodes CASSSSGGSYEQYF.

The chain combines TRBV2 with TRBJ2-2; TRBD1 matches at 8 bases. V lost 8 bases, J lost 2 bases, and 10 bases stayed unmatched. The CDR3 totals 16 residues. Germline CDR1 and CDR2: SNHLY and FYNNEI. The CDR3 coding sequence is TGTGCCAGCTTCGGCAACAGGGGGAAAAACACCGGGGAGCTGTTTTTT. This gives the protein CASFGNRGKNTGELFF.

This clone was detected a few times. The CDR3 protein is CASSFSGQPQHF. The CDR3 DNA reads TGTGCCAGCAGTTTTTCCGGTCAGCCCCAGCATTTT. This chain joins TRBV27 and TRBJ1-5, with D unclear. The CDR3 loop spans 12 amino acids. Per the germline V gene, CDR1 is MNHEY and CDR2 is SMNVEV (reference sequence). V shed 3 bases and J shed 6 bases, with 6 bases lying between them.

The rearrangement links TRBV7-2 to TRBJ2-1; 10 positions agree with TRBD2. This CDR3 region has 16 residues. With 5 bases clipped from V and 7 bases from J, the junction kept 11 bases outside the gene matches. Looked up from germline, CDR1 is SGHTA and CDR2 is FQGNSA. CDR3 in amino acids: CASSEKREGRWNEQFF. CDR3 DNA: TGTGCCAGCAGCGAAAAGCGGGAGGGCCGGTGGAATGAGCAGTTCTTC.

In DNA form, the CDR3 reads TGCGCCAGCAGCCAAGACCTGAGTCAGGGGAACGCTGGAAACACCATATATTTT. Translating gives CASSQDLSQGNAGNTIYF. V usage is TRBV4-1 and J usage is TRBJ1-3; tentative D call: TRBD1 (6 bases). Trimming pared 0 bases from V and 2 bases from J, leaving 17 bases between. Per the germline V gene, CDR1 is MGHRA and CDR2 is YSYEKL. This CDR3 has 18 residues.

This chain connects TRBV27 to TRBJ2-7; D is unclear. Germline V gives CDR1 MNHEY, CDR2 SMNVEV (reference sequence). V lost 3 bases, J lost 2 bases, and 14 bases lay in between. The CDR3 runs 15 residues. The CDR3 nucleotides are TGTGCCAGCAGTTTTGGCGGCCCAACCACCTACGAGCAGTACTTC. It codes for CASSFGGPTTYEQYF.

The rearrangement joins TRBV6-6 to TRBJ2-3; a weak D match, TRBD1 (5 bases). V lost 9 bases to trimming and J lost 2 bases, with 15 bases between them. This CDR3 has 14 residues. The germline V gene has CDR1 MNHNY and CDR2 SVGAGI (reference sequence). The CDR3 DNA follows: TGTGCCAGATTTGCAGGGAACCACACAGATACGCAGTATTTT. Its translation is CARFAGNHTDTQYF.

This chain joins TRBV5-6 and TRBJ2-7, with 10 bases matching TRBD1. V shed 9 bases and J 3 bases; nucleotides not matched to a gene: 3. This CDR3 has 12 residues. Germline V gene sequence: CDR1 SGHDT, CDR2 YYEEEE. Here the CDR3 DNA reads TGTGCCACCGGACAGGGGGGCTACGAGCAGTACTTC. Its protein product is CATGQGGYEQYF.

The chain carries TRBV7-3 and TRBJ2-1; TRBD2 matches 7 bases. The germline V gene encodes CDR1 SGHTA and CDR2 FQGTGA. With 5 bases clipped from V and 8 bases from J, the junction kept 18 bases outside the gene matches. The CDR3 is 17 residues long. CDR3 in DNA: TGTGCCAGCAGCCCAGGACTAGGGAGCCGGCCCATCGATGAGCAGTTCTTC. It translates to CASSPGLGSRPIDEQFF.

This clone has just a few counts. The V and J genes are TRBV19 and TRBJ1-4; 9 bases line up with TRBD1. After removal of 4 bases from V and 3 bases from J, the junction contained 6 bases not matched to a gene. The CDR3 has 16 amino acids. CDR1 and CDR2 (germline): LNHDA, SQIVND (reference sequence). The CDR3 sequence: CASSTTWTGANEKLFF. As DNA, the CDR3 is TGTGCCAGTAGTACCACCTGGACAGGGGCTAATGAAAAACTGTTTTTT.

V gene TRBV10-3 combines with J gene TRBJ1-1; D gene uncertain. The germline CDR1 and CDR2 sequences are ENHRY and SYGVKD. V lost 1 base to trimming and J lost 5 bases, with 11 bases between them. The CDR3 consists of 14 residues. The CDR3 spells CAISEYMTSTEAFF. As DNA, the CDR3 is TGTGCCATCAGTGAGTATATGACTAGTACTGAAGCTTTCTTT.

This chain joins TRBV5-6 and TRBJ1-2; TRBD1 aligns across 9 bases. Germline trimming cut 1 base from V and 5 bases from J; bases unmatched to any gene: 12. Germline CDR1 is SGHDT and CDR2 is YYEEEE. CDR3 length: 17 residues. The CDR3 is CASSLRGTGNSGYGYTF. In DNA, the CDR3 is TGTGCCAGCAGCTTGAGGGGGACAGGGAACTCCGGATATGGCTACACCTTC.

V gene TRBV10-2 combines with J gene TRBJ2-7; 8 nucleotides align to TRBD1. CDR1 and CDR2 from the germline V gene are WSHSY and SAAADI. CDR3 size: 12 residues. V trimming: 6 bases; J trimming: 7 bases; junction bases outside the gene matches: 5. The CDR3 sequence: CASRDREEEQYF. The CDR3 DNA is TGCGCCAGCAGGGACAGGGAAGAAGAGCAGTACTTC.

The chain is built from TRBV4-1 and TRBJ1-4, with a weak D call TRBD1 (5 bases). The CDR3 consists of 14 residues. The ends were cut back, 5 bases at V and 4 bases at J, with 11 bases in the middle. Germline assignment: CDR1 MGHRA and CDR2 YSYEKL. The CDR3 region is CASSAGPINEKLFF. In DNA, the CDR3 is TGCGCCAGCAGCGCGGGGCCGATTAATGAAAAACTGTTTTTT.

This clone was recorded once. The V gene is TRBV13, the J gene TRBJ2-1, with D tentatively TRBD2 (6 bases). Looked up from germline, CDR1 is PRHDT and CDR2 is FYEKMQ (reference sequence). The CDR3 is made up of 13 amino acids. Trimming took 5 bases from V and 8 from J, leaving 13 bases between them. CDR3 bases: TGTGCCAGCAGCCCGGGGAGGCCCCATGAGCAGTTCTTC. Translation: CASSPGRPHEQFF.

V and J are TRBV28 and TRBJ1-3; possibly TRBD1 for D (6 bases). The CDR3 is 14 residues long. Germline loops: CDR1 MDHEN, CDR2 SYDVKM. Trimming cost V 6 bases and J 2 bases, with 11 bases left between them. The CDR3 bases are TGTGCCAGCAGACTAAGGACAGCTGGAAACACCATATATTTT. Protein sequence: CASRLRTAGNTIYF.

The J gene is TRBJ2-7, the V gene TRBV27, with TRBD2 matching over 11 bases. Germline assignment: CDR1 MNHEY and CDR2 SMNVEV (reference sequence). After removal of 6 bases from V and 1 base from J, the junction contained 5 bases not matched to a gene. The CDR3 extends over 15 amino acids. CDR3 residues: CASRLRLAGSYEQYF. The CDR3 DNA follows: TGTGCCAGCAGATTGAGACTAGCGGGATCCTACGAGCAGTACTTC.

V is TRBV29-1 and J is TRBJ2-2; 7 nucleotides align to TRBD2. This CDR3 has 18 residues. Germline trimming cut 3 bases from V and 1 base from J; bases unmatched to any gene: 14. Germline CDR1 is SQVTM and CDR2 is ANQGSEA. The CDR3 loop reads CSVEAPFWGGKNTGELFF. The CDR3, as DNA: TGCAGCGTTGAGGCTCCGTTCTGGGGGGGAAAGAACACCGGGGAGCTGTTTTTT.

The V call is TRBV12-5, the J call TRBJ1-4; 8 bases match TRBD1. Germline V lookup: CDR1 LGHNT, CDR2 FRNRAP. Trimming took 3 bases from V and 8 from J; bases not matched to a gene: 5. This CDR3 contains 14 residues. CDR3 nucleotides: TGTGCTAGTGGTTTCGGACAGGGTCGGGAAAAACTGTTTTTT. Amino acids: CASGFGQGREKLFF.

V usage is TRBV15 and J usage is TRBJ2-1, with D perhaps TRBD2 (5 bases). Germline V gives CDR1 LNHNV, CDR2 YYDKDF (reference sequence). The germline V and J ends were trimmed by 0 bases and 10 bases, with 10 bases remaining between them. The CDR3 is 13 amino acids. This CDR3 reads CATSRDKASEQFF. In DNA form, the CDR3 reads TGTGCCACCAGCAGAGATAAGGCTAGCGAGCAGTTCTTC.